This is a list of T cell receptor beta chains from one sample in a study of T cells in Graves' hyperthyroidism and ophthalmopathy. TCRdb ran MiXCR on the multiplex PCR reads and lists one entry per CDR3 protein. The sample holds 310,000 or so distinct CDR3 sequences, 17% seen once. The sample consisted of blood. The source is a woman in her sixties or seventies with Graves' ophthalmopathy. The CDR3 runs from the conserved cysteine through the conserved F or W. Each record gives: clone size, D gene, J gene, V gene, CDR3 protein, CDR3 DNA. D genes are given only for firm matches. The listing skips clone size in some rows; elsewhere it reads once, few, many or a size class.

clone_size: -
d_call: -
j_call: TRBJ1-2
v_call: TRBV7-2
cdr3_aa: CASSLGGVGYTF
cdr3_nt: TGTGCCAGCAGCTTAGGGGGGGTTGGCTACACCTTC

clone_size: many
d_call: TRBD2
j_call: TRBJ2-1
v_call: TRBV11-2
cdr3_aa: CASSSGLVSLEQFF
cdr3_nt: TGTGCCAGCAGCTCCGGACTAGTCTCGCTTGAGCAGTTCTTC

clone_size: many
d_call: -
j_call: TRBJ2-5
v_call: TRBV20-1
cdr3_aa: CSARDFRTQETQYF
cdr3_nt: TGCAGTGCTAGAGATTTCCGGACCCAAGAGACCCAGTACTTC

clone_size: many
d_call: -
j_call: TRBJ2-5
v_call: TRBV19
cdr3_aa: CASSMQGWTETQYF
cdr3_nt: TGTGCCAGTAGTATGCAGGGATGGACGGAGACCCAGTACTTC

clone_size: few
d_call: -
j_call: TRBJ2-5
v_call: TRBV9
cdr3_aa: CASSVGASRASGETQYF
cdr3_nt: TGTGCCAGCAGCGTAGGAGCGAGTCGGGCCTCGGGGGAGACCCAGTACTTC

clone_size: few
d_call: TRBD1
j_call: TRBJ1-3
v_call: TRBV7-2
cdr3_aa: CASSRQGGGNTIYF
cdr3_nt: TGTGCCAGCAGCAGACAGGGAGGTGGAAACACCATATATTTT

clone_size: few
d_call: TRBD1
j_call: TRBJ2-1
v_call: TRBV5-4
cdr3_aa: CASSRGTGGTYNEQFF
cdr3_nt: TGTGCCAGCAGCAGAGGGACAGGAGGGACCTACAATGAGCAGTTCTTC

clone_size: few
d_call: -
j_call: TRBJ1-2
v_call: TRBV20-1
cdr3_aa: CSVRDGIASYGYTF
cdr3_nt: TGCAGTGTTCGAGACGGCATAGCTAGCTATGGCTACACCTTC

clone_size: many
d_call: TRBD1
j_call: TRBJ2-7
v_call: TRBV7-6
cdr3_aa: CASSRTGTGTREQYF
cdr3_nt: TGTGCCAGCAGCCGGACCGGGACAGGGACGAGGGAGCAGTACTTC

clone_size: -
d_call: -
j_call: TRBJ1-4
v_call: TRBV6-2/TRBV6-3
cdr3_aa: CASAQQVVNEKLFF
cdr3_nt: TGTGCCAGCGCTCAACAGGTGGTTAATGAAAAACTGTTTTTT

clone_size: -
d_call: -
j_call: TRBJ2-1
v_call: TRBV11-3
cdr3_aa: CASSAARQNEQFF
cdr3_nt: TGTGCCAGCAGCGCCGCGAGGCAGAATGAGCAGTTCTTC

clone_size: many
d_call: TRBD1
j_call: TRBJ2-3
v_call: TRBV11-2
cdr3_aa: CASSPWTGSGTDTQYF
cdr3_nt: TGTGCCAGCAGCCCCTGGACAGGGTCGGGCACAGATACGCAGTATTTT

clone_size: many
d_call: TRBD1
j_call: TRBJ1-4
v_call: TRBV29-1
cdr3_aa: CSVDSLQGDEKLFF
cdr3_nt: TGCAGCGTTGACTCTCTCCAGGGGGATGAAAAACTGTTTTTT

clone_size: many
d_call: -
j_call: TRBJ2-1
v_call: TRBV2
cdr3_aa: CASSEHNEQFF
cdr3_nt: TGTGCCAGCAGTGAACACAATGAGCAGTTCTTC

clone_size: -
d_call: -
j_call: TRBJ2-3
v_call: TRBV6-2/TRBV6-3
cdr3_aa: CASSSRGGIDTQYF
cdr3_nt: TGTGCCAGCAGTTCCCGCGGCGGGATAGATACGCAGTATTTT

clone_size: many
d_call: -
j_call: TRBJ2-5
v_call: TRBV24-1
cdr3_aa: CATSRSGGFQETQYF
cdr3_nt: TGTGCCACCAGTCGCTCCGGGGGATTCCAAGAGACCCAGTACTTC

clone_size: many
d_call: TRBD1
j_call: TRBJ1-5
v_call: TRBV20-1
cdr3_aa: CSARRRGGAGQPQHF
cdr3_nt: TGCAGTGCTAGAAGGCGAGGGGGCGCCGGTCAGCCCCAGCATTTT

clone_size: -
d_call: TRBD1
j_call: TRBJ1-1
v_call: TRBV19
cdr3_aa: CASSTPTGQGKGAFF
cdr3_nt: TGTGCCAGTAGTACGCCGACAGGGCAGGGGAAAGGAGCTTTCTTT

clone_size: -
d_call: -
j_call: TRBJ1-1
v_call: TRBV7-6
cdr3_aa: CASSLEAVNTEAFF
cdr3_nt: TGTGCCAGCAGCTTAGAGGCAGTCAACACTGAAGCTTTCTTT

clone_size: many
d_call: -
j_call: TRBJ1-4
v_call: TRBV10-3
cdr3_aa: CAISESRGGREKLFF
cdr3_nt: TGTGCCATCAGTGAGTCCAGGGGTGGACGTGAAAAACTGTTTTTT

clone_size: many
d_call: -
j_call: TRBJ2-2
v_call: TRBV7-9
cdr3_aa: CASSYPNTGELFF
cdr3_nt: TGTGCCAGCAGCTACCCTAACACCGGGGAGCTGTTTTTT

clone_size: -
d_call: TRBD2
j_call: TRBJ2-5
v_call: TRBV6-2/TRBV6-3
cdr3_aa: CASSAGGGRETQYF
cdr3_nt: TGTGCCAGCAGTGCGGGAGGGGGCCGGGAGACCCAGTACTTC

clone_size: -
d_call: -
j_call: TRBJ2-7
v_call: TRBV7-9
cdr3_aa: CASSSGTSPLYEQYF
cdr3_nt: TGTGCCAGCAGCTCAGGCACTAGTCCCCTCTACGAGCAGTACTTC

clone_size: many
d_call: -
j_call: TRBJ2-1
v_call: TRBV7-2
cdr3_aa: CASNLMPGPMYNEQFF
cdr3_nt: TGTGCCAGCAACCTTATGCCCGGGCCTATGTACAATGAGCAGTTCTTC